One TCR beta chain is described in this entry. Antigen unknown. From germline, CDR1 is SQVTM and CDR2 ANQGSEA. The CDR3 runs to 15 residues. V lost 4 bases to trimming and J lost 0 bases, with 14 bases between them. Though probably carrying unrecorded immune exposures, donors were nominally healthy at sampling. The data were obtained in a study of cytomegalovirus exposure and HLA in healthy donors. For the study at large: Inside one of the first data releases sat tens of millions of unique TCRs taken from HLA-typed donors.

The PCR employed 60 Vbeta primers together with 13 Jbeta primers. Assay used: immunoSEQ multiplex PCR; TCRdb lists only in-frame clones, some missing. Among about 110,000 clones listed, roughly 80% were seen once. Study-wide results and limits: The study put 150 to 200 TCR beta chains on its list as cytomegalovirus-associated. Follow-up analysis seemed to connect common viral pathogens with several of the most significant clusters identified.

The sequencing sample was made of PBMCs. The V and J genes are TRBV29-1 and TRBJ2-3; D might be TRBD2 (6 bases). This TCR was sampled from a man aged 55 to 70 in good health and CMV-seronegative. In DNA form, the CDR3 reads TGCAGCGTTGCGCCTAGCGAACCTAGCACAGATACGCAGTATTTT. Translation gives CSVAPSEPSTDTQYF.